The entry that follows covers one T cell receptor beta chain sequence. In this sample, this clone turned up once. There is no known antigen for this receptor. Base qualities are missing; no much larger clone stands one base away. The CDR3, from cysteine to phenylalanine, totals 15 residues. The read is trimmed to its CDR3 DNA, 45 bases read in frame from base 1. V is pared back by 4 bases and J by 0 bases, with 14 bases lying between the germline termini. The germline V gene (reference sequence) yields SGHKS for CDR1 and YYEKEE for CDR2. Tumor samples were collected prior to definitive surgery or chemotherapy. Genomic DNA was extracted by the MD Anderson Biospecimen Extraction Resource, and TCR sequencing was done by the MD Anderson Cancer Genomics Laboratory. The sample is drawn from a study of high-grade serous ovarian cancer treatment subgroups (dated by TCRdb to about 2021). Regarding the study in general: Sequencing yielded a mean of approximately 15,000 reads and 7,000 to 9,000 unique TCR beta rearrangements per sample. TCR beta repertoires were profiled in patients with high-grade serous ovarian cancer who were grouped, under a laparoscopic triage algorithm, by complete gross resection or by neoadjuvant chemotherapy response. Of the roughly 30 patients in the cohort, about 10 had no residual disease after primary surgery (R0), about 10 were excellent NACT responders, and about 10 were poor NACT responders. Each patient contributed one primary tumor and two metastatic tumor samples, giving about 83 samples in total.

The approximately 100 tumor samples were subjected to high-throughput TCR profiling using ImmunoSEQ. Turning to the authors' computational methods: Richness (unique productive sequences), clonality, evenness and relatedness were included as repertoire diversity metrics, and similarity between samples was assessed with the Bhattacharyya coefficient. In a sensitivity analysis, TCRs with fewer than two reads were excluded, and consistent conclusions were obtained. TCRdb limited this immuneACCESS table to in-frame rearrangements with V and J called. A share of clones is missing; checked studies link under half to unresolved V genes, and the rest is unexplained. V and J calls and clone size follow that table, whereas D and trimming were derived from the DNA. This sample has 35,000 to 45,000 clones in its table, and approximately 80% of those were observed once. The top ten clones comprise about 3.3% of the sample.

General conclusions and limits of the study: The TCR repertoire analyses centered on CDR3, leaving CDR1 and CDR2 unanalyzed. TCR clonal relatedness was found to be positively correlated with neoantigen level and, by trend, with copy number variation and mutation load derived from whole-genome sequencing. Spatial information was not captured by bulk tumor TCR sequencing, so insight into HGSC tumor complexity and diversity was limited. Repertoire similarity between tumors from the same patient ranged from about 0.1 to 0.8, while tumors from different patients showed almost no similarity.

Material for sequencing was tumor tissue. This receptor was obtained from a human donor with high-grade serous ovarian cancer. Recombination linked TRBV5-5 to TRBJ2-7; the D region may be TRBD1 or TRBD2, each matching 5 bases equally. In nucleotide form, the sequence is TGTGCCAGCAGCCTCCCGGGACCGAACTCCTACGAGCAGTACTTC. Its amino acids are CASSLPGPNSYEQYF.